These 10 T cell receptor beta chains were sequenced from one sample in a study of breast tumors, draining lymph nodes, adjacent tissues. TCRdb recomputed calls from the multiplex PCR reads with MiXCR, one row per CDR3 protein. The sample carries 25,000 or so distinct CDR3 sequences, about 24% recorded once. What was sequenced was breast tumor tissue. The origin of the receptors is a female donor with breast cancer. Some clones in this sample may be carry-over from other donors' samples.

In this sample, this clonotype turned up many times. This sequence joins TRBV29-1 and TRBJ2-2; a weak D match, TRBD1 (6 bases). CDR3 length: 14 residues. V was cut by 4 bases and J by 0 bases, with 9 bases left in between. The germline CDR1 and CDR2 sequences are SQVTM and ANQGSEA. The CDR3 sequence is CSVVRGTNTGELFF. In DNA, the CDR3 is TGCAGCGTTGTGAGGGGGACGAACACCGGGGAGCTGTTTTTT.

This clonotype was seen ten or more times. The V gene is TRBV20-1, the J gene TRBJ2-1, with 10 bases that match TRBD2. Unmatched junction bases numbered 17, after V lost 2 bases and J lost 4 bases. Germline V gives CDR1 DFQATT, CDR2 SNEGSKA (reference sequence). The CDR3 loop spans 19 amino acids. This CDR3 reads CSARKSLAGTPQHYNEQFF. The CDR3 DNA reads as TGCAGTGCTAGAAAGTCACTAGCGGGAACCCCGCAACATTACAATGAGCAGTTCTTC.

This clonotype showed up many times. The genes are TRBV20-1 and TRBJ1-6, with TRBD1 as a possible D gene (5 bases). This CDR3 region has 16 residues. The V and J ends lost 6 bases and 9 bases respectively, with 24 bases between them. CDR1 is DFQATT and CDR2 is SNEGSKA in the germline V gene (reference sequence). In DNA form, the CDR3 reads TGCAGTGCGGCGGGTCAGGGTATTTTATTCCTTTCACCCCTCCACTTT. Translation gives CSAAGQGILFLSPLHF.

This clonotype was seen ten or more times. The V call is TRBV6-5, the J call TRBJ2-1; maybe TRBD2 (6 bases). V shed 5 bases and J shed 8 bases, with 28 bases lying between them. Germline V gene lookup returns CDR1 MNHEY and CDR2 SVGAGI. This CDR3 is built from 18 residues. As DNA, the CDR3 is TGTGCCAGCAGTCACCGTTCGCCTAGCCAGGGAGGTGTAGATGAGCAGTTCTTC. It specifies CASSHRSPSQGGVDEQFF.

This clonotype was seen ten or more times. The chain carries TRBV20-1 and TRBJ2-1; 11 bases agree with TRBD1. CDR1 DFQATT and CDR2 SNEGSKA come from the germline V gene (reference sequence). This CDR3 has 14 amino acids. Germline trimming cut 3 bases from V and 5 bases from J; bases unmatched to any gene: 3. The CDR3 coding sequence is TGCAGTGCTAGGGGGACAGGGGGAAACAATGAGCAGTTCTTC. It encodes CSARGTGGNNEQFF.

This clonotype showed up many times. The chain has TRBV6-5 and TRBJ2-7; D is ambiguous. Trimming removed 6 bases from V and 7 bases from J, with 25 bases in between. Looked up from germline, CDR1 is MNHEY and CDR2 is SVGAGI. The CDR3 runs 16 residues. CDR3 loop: CASSRLGPAVGSEQYF. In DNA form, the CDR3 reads TGTGCCAGCAGCCGACTGGGCCCCGCGGTTGGAAGTGAGCAGTACTTC.

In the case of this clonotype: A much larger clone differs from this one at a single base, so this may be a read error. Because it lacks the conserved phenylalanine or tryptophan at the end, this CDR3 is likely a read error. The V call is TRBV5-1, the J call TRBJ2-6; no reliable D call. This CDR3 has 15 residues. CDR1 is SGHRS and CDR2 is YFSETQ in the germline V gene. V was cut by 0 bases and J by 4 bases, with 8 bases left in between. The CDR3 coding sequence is TGCGCCAGCAGCTTGGTAGGGCCGGGGGCCAACGTCCTGACTCTC. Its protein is CASSLVGPGANVLTL.

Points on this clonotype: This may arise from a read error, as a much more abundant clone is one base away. This chain's CDR3 is CAGERWVSGGFTGELFF. The CDR3 DNA reads TGTGCCGGCGAGAGGTGGGTTAGCGGGGGCTTCACCGGGGAGCTGTTTTTT. The gene calls are TRBV12-3 or TRBV12-4 and TRBJ2-2; 9 bases are shared with TRBD2. The CDR3 runs to 17 residues. The trim removed 11 bases at V and 4 bases at J, leaving 17 bases unmatched.

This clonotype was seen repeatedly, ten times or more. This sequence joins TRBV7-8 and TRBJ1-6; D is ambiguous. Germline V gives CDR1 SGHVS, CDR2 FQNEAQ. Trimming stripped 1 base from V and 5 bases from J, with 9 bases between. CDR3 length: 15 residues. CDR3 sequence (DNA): TGTGCCAGCAGCTTAGAAGGGCCCCATAATTCACCCCTCCACTTT. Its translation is CASSLEGPHNSPLHF. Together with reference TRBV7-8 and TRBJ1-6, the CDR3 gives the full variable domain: GAGVSQSPRYKVAKRGQDVALRCDPISGHVSLFWYQQALGQGPEFLTYFQNEAQLDKSGLPSDRFFAERPEGSVSTLKIQRTQQEDSAVYLCASSLEGPHNSPLHFGNGTRLTVT.

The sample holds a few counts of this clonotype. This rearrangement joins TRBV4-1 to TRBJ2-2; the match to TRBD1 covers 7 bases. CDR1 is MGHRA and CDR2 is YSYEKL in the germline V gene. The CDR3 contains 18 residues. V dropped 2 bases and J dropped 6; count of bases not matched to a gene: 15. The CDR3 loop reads CASSQYGTDRLAAGELFF. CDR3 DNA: TGCGCCAGCAGCCAATATGGGACAGACAGACTCGCGGCCGGGGAGCTGTTTTTT.